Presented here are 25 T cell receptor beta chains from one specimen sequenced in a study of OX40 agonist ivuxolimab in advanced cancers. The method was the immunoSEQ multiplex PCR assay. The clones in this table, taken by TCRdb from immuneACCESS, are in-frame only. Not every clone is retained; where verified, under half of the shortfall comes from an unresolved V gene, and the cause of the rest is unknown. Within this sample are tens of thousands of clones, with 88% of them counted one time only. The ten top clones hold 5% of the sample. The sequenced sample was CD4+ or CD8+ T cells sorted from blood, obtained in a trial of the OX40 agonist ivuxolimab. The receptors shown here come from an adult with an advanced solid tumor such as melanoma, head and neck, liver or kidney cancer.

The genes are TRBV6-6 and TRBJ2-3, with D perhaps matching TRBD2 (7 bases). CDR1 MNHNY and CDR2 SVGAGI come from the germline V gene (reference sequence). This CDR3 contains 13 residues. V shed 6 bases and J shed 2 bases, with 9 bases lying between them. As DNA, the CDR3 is TGTGCCAGCAGGGGGGGGGCCACAGATACGCAGTATTTT. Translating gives CASRGGATDTQYF.

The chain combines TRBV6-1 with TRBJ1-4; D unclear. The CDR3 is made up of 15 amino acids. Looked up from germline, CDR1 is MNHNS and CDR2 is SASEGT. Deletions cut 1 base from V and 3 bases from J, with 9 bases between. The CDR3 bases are TGTGCCAGCAGTGAAGTCGAGAGATCTAATGAAAAACTGTTTTTT. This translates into CASSEVERSNEKLFF.

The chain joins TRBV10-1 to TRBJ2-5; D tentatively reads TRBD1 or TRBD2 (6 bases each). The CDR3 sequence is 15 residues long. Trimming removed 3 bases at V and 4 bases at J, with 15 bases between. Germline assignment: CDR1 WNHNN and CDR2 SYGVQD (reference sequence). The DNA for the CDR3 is TGCGCCAGCAGTGACCGTGCCGGGGGCGCAGAGACCCAGTACTTC. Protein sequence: CASSDRAGGAETQYF.

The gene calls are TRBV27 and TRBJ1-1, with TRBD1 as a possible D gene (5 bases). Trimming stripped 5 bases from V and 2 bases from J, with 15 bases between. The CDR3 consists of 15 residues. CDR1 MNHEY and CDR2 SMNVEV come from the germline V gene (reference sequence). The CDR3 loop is CASSPFRDLNTEAFF. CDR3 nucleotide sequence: TGTGCCAGCAGTCCATTCAGGGATCTAAACACTGAAGCTTTCTTT.

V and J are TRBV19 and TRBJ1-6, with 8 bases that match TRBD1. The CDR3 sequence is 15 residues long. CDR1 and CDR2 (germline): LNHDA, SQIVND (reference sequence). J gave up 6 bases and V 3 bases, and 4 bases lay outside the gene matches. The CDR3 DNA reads TGTGCCAGTAGTATTCGGGACAGGATTAATTCACCCCTCCACTTT. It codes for CASSIRDRINSPLHF.

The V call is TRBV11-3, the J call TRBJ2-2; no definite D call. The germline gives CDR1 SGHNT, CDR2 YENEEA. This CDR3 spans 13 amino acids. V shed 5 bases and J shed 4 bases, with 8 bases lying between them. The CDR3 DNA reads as TGTGCCAGCAGCCAGATCCCCACCGGGGAGCTGTTTTTT. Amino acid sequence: CASSQIPTGELFF. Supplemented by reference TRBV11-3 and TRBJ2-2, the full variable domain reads EAGVVQSPRYKIIEKKQPVAFWCNPISGHNTLYWYLQNLGQGPELLIRYENEEAVDDSQLPKDRFSAERLKGVDSTLKIQPAELGDSAVYLCASSQIPTGELFFGEGSRLTVL.

The CDR3 is CASKGLVTEAFF. The CDR3 bases are TGTGCCAGCAAGGGTTTGGTCACTGAAGCTTTCTTT. The V call is TRBV28, the J call TRBJ1-1; D remains unclear. In germline, CDR1 is MDHEN, CDR2 SYDVKM. CDR3 length equals 12 residues. Trimming removed 7 bases from V and 4 bases from J, with 10 bases in between.

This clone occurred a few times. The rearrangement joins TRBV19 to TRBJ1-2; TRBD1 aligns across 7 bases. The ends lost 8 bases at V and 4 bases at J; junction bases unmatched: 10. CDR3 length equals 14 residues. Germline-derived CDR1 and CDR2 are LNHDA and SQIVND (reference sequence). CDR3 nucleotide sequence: TGTGCCAGTGAGAGCTCCGGGACAGTCTATGGCTACACCTTC. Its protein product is CASESSGTVYGYTF. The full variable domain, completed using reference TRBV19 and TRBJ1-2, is DGGITQSPKYLFRKEGQNVTLSCEQNLNHDAMYWYRQDPGQGLRLIYYSQIVNDFQKGDIAEGYSVSREKKESFPLTVTSAQKNPTAFYLCASESSGTVYGYTFGSGTRLTVV.

This CDR3 is CASSFLAGVYNEQFF. As DNA, the CDR3 is TGCGCCAGCAGCTTTCTAGCGGGAGTTTACAATGAGCAGTTCTTC. This sequence joins TRBV5-1 and TRBJ2-1, with 10 bases that match TRBD2. V lost 2 bases to trimming and J lost 4 bases; unmatched junction nucleotides: 3. The CDR3 totals 15 residues. Germline V CDR1 and CDR2: SGHRS, YFSETQ.

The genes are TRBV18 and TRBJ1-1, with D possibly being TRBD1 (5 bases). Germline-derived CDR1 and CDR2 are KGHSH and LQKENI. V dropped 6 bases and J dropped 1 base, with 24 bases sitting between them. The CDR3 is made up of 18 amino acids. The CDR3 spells CASSPMMGPPSQNTEAFF. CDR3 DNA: TGTGCCAGCTCTCCCATGATGGGGCCGCCGTCTCAGAACACTGAAGCTTTCTTT.

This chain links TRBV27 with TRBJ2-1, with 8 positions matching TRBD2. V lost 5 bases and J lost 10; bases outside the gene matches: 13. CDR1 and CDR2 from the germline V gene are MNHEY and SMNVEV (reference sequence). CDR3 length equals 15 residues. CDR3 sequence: CASSIGAGVGSEQFF. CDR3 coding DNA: TGTGCCAGCAGTATCGGAGCGGGAGTGGGCAGCGAGCAGTTCTTC.

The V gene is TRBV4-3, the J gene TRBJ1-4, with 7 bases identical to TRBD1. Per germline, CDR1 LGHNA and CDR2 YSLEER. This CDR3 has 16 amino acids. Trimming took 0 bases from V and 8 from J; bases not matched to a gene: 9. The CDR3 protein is CASSQDRGGGAEKLFF. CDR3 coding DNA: TGCGCCAGCAGCCAAGATAGGGGAGGGGGCGCGGAAAAACTGTTTTTT.

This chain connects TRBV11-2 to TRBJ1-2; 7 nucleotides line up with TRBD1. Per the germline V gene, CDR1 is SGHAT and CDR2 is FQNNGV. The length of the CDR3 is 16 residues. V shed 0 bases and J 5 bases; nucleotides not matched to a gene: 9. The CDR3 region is CASSLESWTGTYGYTF. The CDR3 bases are TGTGCCAGCAGCTTAGAGAGTTGGACAGGAACTTATGGCTACACCTTC.

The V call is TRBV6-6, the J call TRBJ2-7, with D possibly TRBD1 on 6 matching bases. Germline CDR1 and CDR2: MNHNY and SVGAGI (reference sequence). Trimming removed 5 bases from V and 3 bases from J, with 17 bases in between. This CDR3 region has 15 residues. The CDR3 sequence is CASSPTRRQDYEQYF. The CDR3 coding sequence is TGTGCCAGCAGTCCGACCCGCCGACAGGACTACGAGCAGTACTTC.

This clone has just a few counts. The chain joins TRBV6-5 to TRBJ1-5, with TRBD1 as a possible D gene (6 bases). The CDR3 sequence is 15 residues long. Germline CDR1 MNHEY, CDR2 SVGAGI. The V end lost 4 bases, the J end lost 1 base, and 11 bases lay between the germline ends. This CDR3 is CASSWGHRSNQPQHF. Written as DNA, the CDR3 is TGTGCCAGCAGTTGGGGACACCGGAGCAATCAGCCCCAGCATTTT.

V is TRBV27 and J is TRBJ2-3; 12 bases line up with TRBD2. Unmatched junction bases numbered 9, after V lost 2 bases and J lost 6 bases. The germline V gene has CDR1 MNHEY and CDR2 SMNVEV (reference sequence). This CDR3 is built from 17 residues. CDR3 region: CASSLLLTSGSGDTQYF. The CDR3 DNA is TGTGCCAGCAGTTTACTACTGACTAGCGGGAGTGGGGATACGCAGTATTTT.

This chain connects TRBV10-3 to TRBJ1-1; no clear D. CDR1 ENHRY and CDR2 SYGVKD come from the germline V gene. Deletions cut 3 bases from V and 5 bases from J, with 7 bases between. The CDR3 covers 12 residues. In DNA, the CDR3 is TGTGCCATCAGTGACACGGGGACTGAAGCTTTCTTT. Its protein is CAISDTGTEAFF.

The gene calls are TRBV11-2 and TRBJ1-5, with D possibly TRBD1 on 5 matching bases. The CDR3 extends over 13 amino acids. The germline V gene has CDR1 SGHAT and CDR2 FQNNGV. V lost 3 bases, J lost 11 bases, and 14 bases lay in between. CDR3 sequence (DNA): TGTGCCAGCAGCTTTGTGAGGGGCGCGTCCCAGCATTTT. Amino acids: CASSFVRGASQHF.

The CDR3 loop is CASSQSSQGWRIQYF. CDR3 coding DNA: TGTGCCAGCAGCCAATCCAGTCAGGGGTGGCGCATTCAGTACTTC. The V gene is TRBV16, the J gene TRBJ2-4, with a weak D call TRBD1 (6 bases). This CDR3 contains 15 residues. CDR1 KGHSY and CDR2 FQNENV come from the germline V gene. Trimming pared 0 bases from V and 9 bases from J, leaving 15 bases between. The variable domain in full, completed from reference TRBV16 and TRBJ2-4, reads GEEVAQTPKHLVRGEGQKAKLYCAPIKGHSYVFWYQQVLKNEFKFLISFQNENVFDETGMPKERFSAKCLPNSPCSLEIQATKLEDSAVYFCASSQSSQGWRIQYFGAGTRLSVL.

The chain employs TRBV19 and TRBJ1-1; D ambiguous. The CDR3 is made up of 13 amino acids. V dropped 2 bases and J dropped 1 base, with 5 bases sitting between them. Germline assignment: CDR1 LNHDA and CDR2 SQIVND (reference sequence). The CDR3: CASSIRQNTEAFF. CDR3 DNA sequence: TGTGCCAGTAGTATAAGGCAGAACACTGAAGCTTTCTTT.

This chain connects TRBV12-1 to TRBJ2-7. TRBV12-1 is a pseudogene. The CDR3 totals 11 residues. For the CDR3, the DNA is TGTGCCAGCAGGGGGGTCTACGAGCAGTACTTC. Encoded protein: CASRGVYEQYF.

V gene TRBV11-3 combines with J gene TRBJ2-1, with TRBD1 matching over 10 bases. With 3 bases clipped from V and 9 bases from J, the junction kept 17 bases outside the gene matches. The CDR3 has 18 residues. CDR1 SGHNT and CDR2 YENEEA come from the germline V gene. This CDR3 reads CASSFNGGPDRGPGEQFF. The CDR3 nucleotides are TGTGCCAGCAGCTTTAACGGTGGGCCCGACAGGGGGCCTGGTGAGCAGTTCTTC.

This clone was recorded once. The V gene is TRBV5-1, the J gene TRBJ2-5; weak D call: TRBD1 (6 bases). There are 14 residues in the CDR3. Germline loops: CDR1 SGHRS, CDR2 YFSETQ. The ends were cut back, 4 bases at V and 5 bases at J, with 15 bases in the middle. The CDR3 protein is CASSLPQGSETQYF. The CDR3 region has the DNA TGCGCCAGCAGCCTACCGCAGGGGAGTGAGACCCAGTACTTC.

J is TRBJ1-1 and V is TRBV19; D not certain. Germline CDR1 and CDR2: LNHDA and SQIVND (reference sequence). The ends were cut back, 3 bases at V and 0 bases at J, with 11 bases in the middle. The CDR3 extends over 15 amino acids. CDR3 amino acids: CASSIGAELNTEAFF. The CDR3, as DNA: TGTGCCAGTAGTATTGGAGCAGAACTGAACACTGAAGCTTTCTTT.

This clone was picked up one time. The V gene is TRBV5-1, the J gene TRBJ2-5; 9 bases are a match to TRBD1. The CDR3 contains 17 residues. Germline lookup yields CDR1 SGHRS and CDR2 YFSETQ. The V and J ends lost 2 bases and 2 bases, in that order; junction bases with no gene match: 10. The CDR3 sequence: CASSFDRGESVQETQYF. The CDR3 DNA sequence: TGCGCCAGCAGCTTTGACAGGGGGGAATCGGTGCAAGAGACCCAGTACTTC.